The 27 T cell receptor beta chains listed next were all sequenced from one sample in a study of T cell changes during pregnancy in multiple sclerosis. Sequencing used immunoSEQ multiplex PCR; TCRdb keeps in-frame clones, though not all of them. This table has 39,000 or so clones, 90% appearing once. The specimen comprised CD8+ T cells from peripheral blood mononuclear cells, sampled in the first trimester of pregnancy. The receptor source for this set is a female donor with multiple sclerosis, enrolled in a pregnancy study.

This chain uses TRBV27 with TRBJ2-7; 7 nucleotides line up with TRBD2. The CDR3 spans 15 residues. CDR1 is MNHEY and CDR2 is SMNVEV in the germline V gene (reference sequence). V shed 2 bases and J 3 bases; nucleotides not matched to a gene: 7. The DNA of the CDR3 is TGTGCCAGCAGTTTAGCGGGGACTAATTACTACGAGCAGTACTTC. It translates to CASSLAGTNYYEQYF.

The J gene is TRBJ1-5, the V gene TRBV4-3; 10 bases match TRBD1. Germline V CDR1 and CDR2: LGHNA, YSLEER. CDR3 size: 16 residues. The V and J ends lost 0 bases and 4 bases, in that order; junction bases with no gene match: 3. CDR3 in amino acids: CASSQDPGQGNQPQHF. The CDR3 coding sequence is TGCGCCAGCAGCCAAGACCCGGGACAGGGGAATCAGCCCCAGCATTTT.

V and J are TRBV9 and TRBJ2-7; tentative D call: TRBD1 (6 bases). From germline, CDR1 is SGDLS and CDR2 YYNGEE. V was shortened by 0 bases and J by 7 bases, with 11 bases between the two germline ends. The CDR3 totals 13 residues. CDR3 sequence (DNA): TGTGCCAGCAGCGTAGGGGGGCTTGGGGAGCAGTACTTC. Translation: CASSVGGLGEQYF.

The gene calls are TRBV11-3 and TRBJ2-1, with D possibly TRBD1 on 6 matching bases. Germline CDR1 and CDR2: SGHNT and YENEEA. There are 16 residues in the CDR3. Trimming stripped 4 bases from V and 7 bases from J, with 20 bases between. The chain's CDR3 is CASSSQDSADRNEQFF. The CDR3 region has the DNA TGTGCCAGCAGCTCACAGGACAGTGCGGATAGGAATGAGCAGTTCTTC.

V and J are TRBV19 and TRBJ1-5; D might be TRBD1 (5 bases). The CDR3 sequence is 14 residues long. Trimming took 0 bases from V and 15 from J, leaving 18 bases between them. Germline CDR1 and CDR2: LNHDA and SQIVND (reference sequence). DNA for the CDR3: TGTGCCAGTAGTATAGACGAAAATCGGGGGGGATCGCATTTT. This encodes CASSIDENRGGSHF.

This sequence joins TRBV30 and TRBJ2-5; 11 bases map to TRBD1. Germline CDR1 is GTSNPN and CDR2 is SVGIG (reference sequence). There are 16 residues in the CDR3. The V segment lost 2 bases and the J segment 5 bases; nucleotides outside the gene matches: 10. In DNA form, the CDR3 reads TGTGCCTGGAGTAACACCCCCGGGACAGGGGGTGAGACCCAGTACTTC. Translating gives CAWSNTPGTGGETQYF.

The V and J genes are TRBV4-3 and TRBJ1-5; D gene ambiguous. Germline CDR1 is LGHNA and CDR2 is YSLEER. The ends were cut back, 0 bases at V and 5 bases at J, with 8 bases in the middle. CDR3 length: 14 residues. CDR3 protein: CASSQDLAHQPQHF. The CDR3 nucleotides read TGCGCCAGCAGCCAAGATCTGGCACATCAGCCCCAGCATTTT.

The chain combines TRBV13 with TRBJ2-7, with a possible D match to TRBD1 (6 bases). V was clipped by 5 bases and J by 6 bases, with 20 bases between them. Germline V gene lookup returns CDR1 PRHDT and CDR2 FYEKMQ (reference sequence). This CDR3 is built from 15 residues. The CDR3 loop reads CASSDKPGGRGEQYF. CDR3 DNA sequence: TGTGCCAGCAGCGACAAGCCTGGGGGCAGGGGCGAGCAGTACTTC.

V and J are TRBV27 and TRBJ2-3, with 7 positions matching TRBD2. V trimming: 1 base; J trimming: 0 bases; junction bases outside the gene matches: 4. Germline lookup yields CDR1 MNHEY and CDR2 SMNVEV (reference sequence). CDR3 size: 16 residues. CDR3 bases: TGTGCCAGCAGTTTATTAGCGGGTACTAGCACAGATACGCAGTATTTT. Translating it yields CASSLLAGTSTDTQYF.

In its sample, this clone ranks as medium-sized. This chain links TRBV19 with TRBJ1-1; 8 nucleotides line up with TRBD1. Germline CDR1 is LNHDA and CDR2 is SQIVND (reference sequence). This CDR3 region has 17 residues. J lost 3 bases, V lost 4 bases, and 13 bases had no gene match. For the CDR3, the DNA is TGTGCCAGTAGTACCCCGGGACAGGAGTCGGCGGACACTGAAGCTTTCTTT. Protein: CASSTPGQESADTEAFF.

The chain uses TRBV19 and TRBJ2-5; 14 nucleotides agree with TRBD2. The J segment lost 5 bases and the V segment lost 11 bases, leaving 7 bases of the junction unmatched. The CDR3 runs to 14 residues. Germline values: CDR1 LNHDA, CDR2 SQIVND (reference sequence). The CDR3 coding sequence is TGTGCCGTGGGACTAGCGGGAGATTGGGAGACCCAGTACTTC. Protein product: CAVGLAGDWETQYF. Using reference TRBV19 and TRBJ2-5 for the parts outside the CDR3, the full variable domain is DGGITQSPKYLFRKEGQNVTLSCEQNLNHDAMYWYRQDPGQGLRLIYYSQIVNDFQKGDIAEGYSVSREKKESFPLTVTSAQKNPTAFYLCAVGLAGDWETQYFGPGTRLLVL.

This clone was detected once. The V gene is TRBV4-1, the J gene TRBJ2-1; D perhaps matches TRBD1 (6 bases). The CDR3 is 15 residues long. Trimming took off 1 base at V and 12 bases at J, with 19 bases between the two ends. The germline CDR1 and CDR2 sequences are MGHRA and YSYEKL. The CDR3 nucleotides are TGCGCCAGCAGCCAAGCTGGGGGCGCAGATTACGGGCAGTTCTTC. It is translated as CASSQAGGADYGQFF.

The CDR3 here is CASSFPQEYEQYF. The DNA for the CDR3 is TGTGCCAGCAGCTTTCCACAGGAATACGAGCAGTACTTC. This sequence joins TRBV7-9 and TRBJ2-7, with D possibly matching TRBD1 (5 bases). V was pared by 3 bases and J by 4 bases, with 10 bases between. This CDR3 region has 13 residues. The germline gives CDR1 SEHNR, CDR2 FQNEAQ (reference sequence).

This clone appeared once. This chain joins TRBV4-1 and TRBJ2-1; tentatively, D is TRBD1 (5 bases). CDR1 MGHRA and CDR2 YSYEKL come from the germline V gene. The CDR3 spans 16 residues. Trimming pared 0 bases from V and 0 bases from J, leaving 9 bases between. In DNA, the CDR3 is TGCGCCAGCAGCCAAGAGGGGCTTAGCTCCTACAATGAGCAGTTCTTC. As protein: CASSQEGLSSYNEQFF.

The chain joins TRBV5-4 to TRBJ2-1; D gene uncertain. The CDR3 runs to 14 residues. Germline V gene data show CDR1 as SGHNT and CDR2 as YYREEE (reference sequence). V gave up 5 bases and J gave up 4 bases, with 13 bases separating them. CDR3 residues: CASSFSEVYNEQFF. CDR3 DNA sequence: TGTGCCAGCAGTTTCTCAGAGGTATACAATGAGCAGTTCTTC.

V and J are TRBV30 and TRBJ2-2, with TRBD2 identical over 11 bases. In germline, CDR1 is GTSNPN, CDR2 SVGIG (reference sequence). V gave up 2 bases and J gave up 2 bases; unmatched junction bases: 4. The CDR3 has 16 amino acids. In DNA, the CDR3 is TGTGCCTGGAGTACCCGACTAGCGGGAAACACCGGGGAGCTGTTTTTT. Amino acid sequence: CAWSTRLAGNTGELFF.

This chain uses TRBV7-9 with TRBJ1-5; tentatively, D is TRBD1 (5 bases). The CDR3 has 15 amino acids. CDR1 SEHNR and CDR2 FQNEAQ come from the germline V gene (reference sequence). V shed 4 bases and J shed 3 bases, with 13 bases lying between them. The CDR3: CASSSSDSFNQPQHF. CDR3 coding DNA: TGTGCCAGCAGCTCCTCAGACAGTTTCAATCAGCCCCAGCATTTT.

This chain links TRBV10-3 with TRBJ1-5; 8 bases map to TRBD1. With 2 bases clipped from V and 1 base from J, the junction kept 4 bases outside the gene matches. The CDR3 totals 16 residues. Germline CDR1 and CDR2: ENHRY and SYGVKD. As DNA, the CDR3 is TGTGCCATCAGTGAGCAGGGGGCGCGGAGCAATCAGCCCCAGCATTTT. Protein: CAISEQGARSNQPQHF.

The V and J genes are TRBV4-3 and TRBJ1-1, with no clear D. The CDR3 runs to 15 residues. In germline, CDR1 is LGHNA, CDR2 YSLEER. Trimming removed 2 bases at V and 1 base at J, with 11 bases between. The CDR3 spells CASSQSRFGNTEAFF. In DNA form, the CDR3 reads TGCGCCAGCAGCCAATCCAGGTTTGGGAACACTGAAGCTTTCTTT.

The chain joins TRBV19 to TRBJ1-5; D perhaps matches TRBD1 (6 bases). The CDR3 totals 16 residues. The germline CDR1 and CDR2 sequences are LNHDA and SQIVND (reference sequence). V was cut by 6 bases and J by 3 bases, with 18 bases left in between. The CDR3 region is CASRPRLQGNNQPQHF. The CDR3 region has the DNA TGTGCCAGTAGGCCACGATTACAGGGAAACAATCAGCCCCAGCATTTT.

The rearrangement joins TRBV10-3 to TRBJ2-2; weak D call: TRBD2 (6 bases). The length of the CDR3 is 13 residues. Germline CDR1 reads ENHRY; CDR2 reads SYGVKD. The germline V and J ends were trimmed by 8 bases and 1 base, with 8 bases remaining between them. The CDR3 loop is CAIPGVNTGELFF. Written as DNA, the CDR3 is TGTGCCATCCCGGGGGTGAACACCGGGGAGCTGTTTTTT.

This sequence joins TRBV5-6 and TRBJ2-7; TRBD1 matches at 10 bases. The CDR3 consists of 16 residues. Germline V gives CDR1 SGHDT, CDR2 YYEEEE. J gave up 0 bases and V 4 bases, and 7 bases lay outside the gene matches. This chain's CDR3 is CASSPRTGGISYEQYF. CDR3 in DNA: TGTGCCAGCAGCCCACGGACAGGGGGTATCTCCTACGAGCAGTACTTC.

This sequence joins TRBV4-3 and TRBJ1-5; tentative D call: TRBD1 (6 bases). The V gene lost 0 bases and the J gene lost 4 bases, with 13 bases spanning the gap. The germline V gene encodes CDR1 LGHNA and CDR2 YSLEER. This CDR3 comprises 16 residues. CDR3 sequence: CASSQELDSFNQPQHF. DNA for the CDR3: TGCGCCAGCAGCCAAGAACTGGACAGTTTTAATCAGCCCCAGCATTTT.

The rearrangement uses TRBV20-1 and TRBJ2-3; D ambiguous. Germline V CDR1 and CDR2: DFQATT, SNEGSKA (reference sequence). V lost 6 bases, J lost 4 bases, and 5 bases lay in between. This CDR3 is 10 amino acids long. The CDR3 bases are TGCAGTGCAGAGGCAGATACGCAGTATTTT. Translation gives CSAEADTQYF.

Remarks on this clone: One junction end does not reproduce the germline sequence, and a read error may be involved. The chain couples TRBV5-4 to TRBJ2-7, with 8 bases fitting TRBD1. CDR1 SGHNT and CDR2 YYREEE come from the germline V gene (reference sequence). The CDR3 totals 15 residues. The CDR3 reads CASSLGQVFSYEQYF. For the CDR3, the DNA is TGTGCCAGCAGTTTGGGACAGGTGTTCTCCTACGAGCAGTACTTC.

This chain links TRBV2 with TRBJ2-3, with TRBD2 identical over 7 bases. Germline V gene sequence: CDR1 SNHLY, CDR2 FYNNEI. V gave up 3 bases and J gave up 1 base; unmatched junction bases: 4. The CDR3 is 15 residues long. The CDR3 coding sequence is TGTGCCAGCAGTGACTTGGGGGGGGGCACAGATACGCAGTATTTT. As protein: CASSDLGGGTDTQYF.

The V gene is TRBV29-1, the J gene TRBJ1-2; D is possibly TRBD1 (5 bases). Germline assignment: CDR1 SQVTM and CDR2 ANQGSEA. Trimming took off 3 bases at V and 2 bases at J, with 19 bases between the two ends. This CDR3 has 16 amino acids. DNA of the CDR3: TGCAGCGTTGAGCGGTTCCAGGACAAGCGCAACTATGGCTACACCTTC. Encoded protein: CSVERFQDKRNYGYTF.